The 23 T cell receptor beta chains below were found in one sample sequenced in a study of OX40 agonist ivuxolimab in advanced cancers. Clones were read by immunoSEQ multiplex PCR, and TCRdb kept only the in-frame ones, dropping some. The sample shows over 35,000 clones, around three quarters of them seen only once. Sequenced material: CD4+ or CD8+ T cells sorted from blood, taken in a trial of the OX40 agonist ivuxolimab. All receptors come from an adult with an advanced solid tumor such as melanoma, head and neck, liver or kidney cancer.

The chain couples TRBV30 to TRBJ1-1; no clear D gene. The germline gives CDR1 GTSNPN, CDR2 SVGIG (reference sequence). V lost 3 bases and J 7 bases, leaving 12 bases between the germline ends. This CDR3 region has 12 residues. The CDR3 DNA follows: TGTGCCTGGAGCCACCGGCGGCTTGAAGCTTTCTTT. This gives the protein CAWSHRRLEAFF.

Concerning this clone: A read error is possible here, since a much larger clone lies one base away. The sample holds other DNA sequences that translate to the same CDR3. The chain combines TRBV29-1 with TRBJ1-2; D remains unclear. Germline V CDR1 and CDR2: SQVTM, ANQGSEA. The ends were cut back, 7 bases at V and 3 bases at J, with 21 bases in the middle. The CDR3 has 15 amino acids. CDR3 bases: TGCAGCGCTCTCGAGCCCGGGCGTAGGGACTATGGCTACACCTTC. Protein product: CSALEPGRRDYGYTF.

The rearrangement joins TRBV7-3 to TRBJ2-1; 7 nucleotides line up with TRBD2. Trimming took 5 bases from V and 1 from J; bases not matched to a gene: 8. The CDR3 sequence is 16 residues long. Germline CDR1 is SGHTA and CDR2 is FQGTGA. The CDR3 protein is CASSLMGRGSYNEQFF. CDR3 coding DNA: TGTGCCAGCAGCCTCATGGGGCGGGGGTCCTACAATGAGCAGTTCTTC.

The genes are TRBV19 and TRBJ1-2, with a tentative D call TRBD1 (6 bases). The CDR3 length is 14 residues. The V and J ends lost 11 bases and 4 bases respectively, with 20 bases between them. Germline CDR1 LNHDA, CDR2 SQIVND (reference sequence). The CDR3 loop reads CAPFRGGLAYGYTF. The CDR3 coding sequence is TGTGCCCCCTTTAGGGGGGGACTCGCCTATGGCTACACCTTC.

V is TRBV5-6 and J is TRBJ2-7; D possibly corresponds to TRBD1 (6 bases). The V gene lost 0 bases and the J gene lost 4 bases, with 11 bases spanning the gap. CDR1 SGHDT and CDR2 YYEEEE come from the germline V gene. The CDR3 totals 14 residues. In nucleotides, the CDR3 is TGTGCCAGCAGCTTGGCCGGGACACCATACGAGCAGTACTTC. This encodes CASSLAGTPYEQYF.

The chain is built from TRBV5-1 and TRBJ2-2, with 7 bases lining up with TRBD1. Germline assignment: CDR1 SGHRS and CDR2 YFSETQ. This CDR3 is 13 amino acids long. With V trimmed by 3 bases and J by 6 bases, 2 bases remained unmatched. Here the CDR3 reads CASSYDRAGELFF. The CDR3 DNA sequence: TGCGCCAGCAGCTATGACAGGGCCGGGGAGCTGTTTTTT.

The chain recombines TRBV4-1 with TRBJ1-2; 8 bases map to TRBD1. The CDR3 totals 15 residues. Germline V gene lookup returns CDR1 MGHRA and CDR2 YSYEKL. V lost 0 bases and J lost 5; bases outside the gene matches: 5. The CDR3 DNA is TGCGCCAGCAGCCAAGACCCAGACAGGGGTTATGGCTACACCTTC. Residues: CASSQDPDRGYGYTF.

This clone occurred a few times. The chain is built from TRBV6-1 and TRBJ2-7, with 8 bases fitting TRBD1. Trimming removed 8 bases from V and 6 bases from J; junction bases left unmatched: 6. Germline assignment: CDR1 MNHNS and CDR2 SASEGT. The CDR3 spans 12 residues. This CDR3 reads CASGDRLREQYV. CDR3 coding DNA: TGTGCCAGCGGGGACAGGTTGCGCGAGCAGTACGTC.

The genes are TRBV6-1 and TRBJ1-2, with D hard to call. The V gene lost 5 bases and the J gene lost 8 bases, with 18 bases spanning the gap. This CDR3 spans 14 amino acids. Germline V gives CDR1 MNHNS, CDR2 SASEGT. The CDR3 sequence: CASSYSLSGVGYTF. CDR3 nucleotide sequence: TGTGCCAGCAGTTATAGCCTCTCTGGGGTCGGCTACACCTTC.

The V call is TRBV5-4, the J call TRBJ2-1; 12 bases line up with TRBD1. The CDR3 contains 14 residues. Germline loops: CDR1 SGHNT, CDR2 YYREEE (reference sequence). V gave up 4 bases and J gave up 10 bases; unmatched junction bases: 6. Here the CDR3 DNA reads TGTGCCAGCAGCCCCGGGACAGGGGGCGGGGAGCAGTTCTTC. Amino acid sequence: CASSPGTGGGEQFF.

The chain couples TRBV5-1 to TRBJ1-1; tentative D call: TRBD1 (5 bases). Trimming stripped 2 bases from V and 3 bases from J, with 11 bases between. CDR3 size: 14 residues. Per germline, CDR1 SGHRS and CDR2 YFSETQ. Written as DNA, the CDR3 is TGCGCCAGCAGCTTAGATACCAGGGACACTGAAGCTTTCTTT. Its protein product is CASSLDTRDTEAFF.

This rearrangement joins TRBV18 to TRBJ1-2, with D unclear. Germline V gives CDR1 KGHSH, CDR2 LQKENI. The CDR3 sequence is 14 residues long. The V gene lost 2 bases and the J gene lost 2 bases, with 9 bases spanning the gap. CDR3 loop: CASSPGSKNYGYTF. CDR3 in DNA: TGTGCCAGCTCACCAGGGTCCAAAAACTATGGCTACACCTTC.

The rearrangement links TRBV18 to TRBJ1-6, with D perhaps TRBD1 (6 bases). The germline V and J ends were trimmed by 3 bases and 5 bases, with 11 bases remaining between them. The CDR3 is made up of 15 amino acids. Germline CDR1 KGHSH, CDR2 LQKENI. The CDR3 region has the DNA TGTGCCAGCTCACCTAAGGGGGTAAATAATTCACCCCTCCACTTT. This translates into CASSPKGVNNSPLHF.

This chain links TRBV9 with TRBJ2-7; tentative D call: TRBD2 (5 bases). V lost 0 bases and J lost 6, with 10 bases in between. The CDR3 consists of 13 residues. Germline values: CDR1 SGDLS, CDR2 YYNGEE. As DNA, the CDR3 is TGTGCCAGCAGCGTAGCTTCTGGGAGCGAGCAGTACTTC. This translates into CASSVASGSEQYF.

The chain employs TRBV6-6 and TRBJ1-1, with unresolved D. Germline values: CDR1 MNHNY, CDR2 SVGAGI (reference sequence). The length of the CDR3 is 14 residues. V lost 5 bases, J lost 0 bases, and 10 bases lay in between. CDR3 in DNA: TGTGCCAGCAGTCCACAGAGATTGAACACTGAAGCTTTCTTT. This sequence encodes CASSPQRLNTEAFF.

The chain carries TRBV28 and TRBJ2-2, with TRBD2 as a possible D gene (6 bases). The CDR3 has 16 residues. V lost 1 base to trimming and J lost 7 bases, with 16 bases between them. Germline V lookup: CDR1 MDHEN, CDR2 SYDVKM. The CDR3 here is CASSLLPGRGSGELFF. The CDR3 DNA is TGTGCCAGCAGTTTATTGCCGGGACGGGGGAGCGGGGAGCTGTTTTTT.

The chain has TRBV5-1 and TRBJ2-5, with 9 nucleotides matching TRBD1. Losses at the gene ends were 3 bases for V and 4 bases for J; bases not matched to a gene: 4. The germline V gene has CDR1 SGHRS and CDR2 YFSETQ. CDR3 length equals 14 residues. Written as DNA, the CDR3 is TGCGCCAGCAGCTGGACAGGGGAAGGAGAGACCCAGTACTTC. This encodes CASSWTGEGETQYF.

This chain links TRBV5-4 with TRBJ2-5; TRBD2 might be the D (7 bases). Trimming pared 0 bases from V and 2 bases from J, leaving 14 bases between. From germline, CDR1 is SGHNT and CDR2 YYREEE (reference sequence). This CDR3 spans 16 amino acids. The CDR3 here is CASSLEGGVLQETQYF. CDR3 DNA sequence: TGTGCCAGCAGCTTGGAGGGGGGGGTGCTACAAGAGACCCAGTACTTC.

The chain recombines TRBV6-6 with TRBJ2-3, with 8 bases fitting TRBD2. Germline V lookup: CDR1 MNHNY, CDR2 SVGAGI (reference sequence). This CDR3 has 14 residues. The trim removed 7 bases at V and 1 base at J, leaving 4 bases unmatched. This CDR3 reads CASTHGGGTDTQYF. The CDR3 bases are TGTGCCAGCACCCACGGGGGGGGCACAGATACGCAGTATTTT.

The genes are TRBV19 and TRBJ2-3, with unresolved D. The V end was cut by 4 bases, the J end by 2 bases, with 10 bases between. Germline V CDR1 and CDR2: LNHDA, SQIVND (reference sequence). This CDR3 is 14 amino acids long. The CDR3 DNA reads TGTGCCAGTAGTAAGGTGAAACTCACAGATACGCAGTATTTT. It codes for CASSKVKLTDTQYF.

In its sample, this clone was seen a few times. Other DNA sequences from this sample encode an identical CDR3 as well. The V gene is TRBV29-1, the J gene TRBJ1-2; a possible D gene is TRBD1 (5 bases). Germline V CDR1 and CDR2: SQVTM, ANQGSEA. The CDR3 spans 11 residues. V shed 2 bases and J shed 7 bases, with 8 bases lying between them. This chain's CDR3 is CSVEQGGGYTF. The DNA for the CDR3 is TGCAGCGTTGAACAGGGTGGTGGCTACACCTTC.

The chain carries TRBV27 and TRBJ2-1, with a possible D match to TRBD1 (6 bases). The CDR3 totals 14 residues. The V gene's germline CDR1 is MNHEY and CDR2 SMNVEV (reference sequence). Trimming removed 3 bases at V and 3 bases at J, with 9 bases between. This CDR3 reads CASSLRGYYNEQFF. As DNA, the CDR3 is TGTGCCAGCAGTTTGAGGGGGTACTACAATGAGCAGTTCTTC.

This clone was counted between two and nine times. The gene calls are TRBV5-5 and TRBJ1-1; D unclear. With 1 base removed from V and 6 bases from J, the gap between germline ends came to 7 bases. The CDR3 has 12 amino acids. In germline, CDR1 is SGHKS, CDR2 YYEKEE (reference sequence). The CDR3: CASSLLGSEAFF. The CDR3 DNA is TGTGCCAGCAGCTTGTTAGGTTCTGAAGCTTTCTTT. The whole variable domain, remainder taken from reference TRBV5-5 and TRBJ1-1, is DAGVTQSPTHLIKTRGQQVTLRCSPISGHKSVSWYQQVLGQGPQFIFQYYEKEERGRGNFPDRFSARQFPNYSSELNVNALLLGDSALYLCASSLLGSEAFFGQGTRLTVV.